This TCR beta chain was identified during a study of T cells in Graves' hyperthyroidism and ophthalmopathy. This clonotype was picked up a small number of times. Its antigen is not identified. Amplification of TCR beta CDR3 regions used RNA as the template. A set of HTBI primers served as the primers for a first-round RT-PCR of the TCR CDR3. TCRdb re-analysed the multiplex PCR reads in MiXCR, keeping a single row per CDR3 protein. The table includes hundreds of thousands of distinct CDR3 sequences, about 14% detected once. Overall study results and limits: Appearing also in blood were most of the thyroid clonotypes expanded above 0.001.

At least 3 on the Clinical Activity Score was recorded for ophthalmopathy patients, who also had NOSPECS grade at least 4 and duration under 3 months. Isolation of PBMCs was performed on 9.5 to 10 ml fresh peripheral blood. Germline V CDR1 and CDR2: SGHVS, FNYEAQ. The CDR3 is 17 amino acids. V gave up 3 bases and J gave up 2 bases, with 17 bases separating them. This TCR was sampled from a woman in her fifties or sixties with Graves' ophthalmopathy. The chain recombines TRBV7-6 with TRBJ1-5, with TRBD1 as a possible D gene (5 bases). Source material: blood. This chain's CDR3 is CASSLMGRQGGNQPQHF. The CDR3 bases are TGTGCCAGCAGCTTGATGGGCCGCCAGGGTGGCAATCAGCCCCAGCATTTT.